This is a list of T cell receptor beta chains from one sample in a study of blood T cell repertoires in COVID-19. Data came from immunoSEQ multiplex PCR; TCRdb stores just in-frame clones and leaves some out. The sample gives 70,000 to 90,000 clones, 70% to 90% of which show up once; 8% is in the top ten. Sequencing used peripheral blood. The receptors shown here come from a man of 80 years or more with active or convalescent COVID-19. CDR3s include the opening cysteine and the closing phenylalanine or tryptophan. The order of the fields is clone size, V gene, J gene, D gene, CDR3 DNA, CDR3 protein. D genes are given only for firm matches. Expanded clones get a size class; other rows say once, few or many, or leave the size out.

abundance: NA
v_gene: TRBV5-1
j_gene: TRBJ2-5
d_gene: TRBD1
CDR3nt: TGCGCCAGCACCTCTGGCCCAGGGGGCACCGAGACCCAGTACTTC
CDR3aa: CASTSGPGGTETQYF

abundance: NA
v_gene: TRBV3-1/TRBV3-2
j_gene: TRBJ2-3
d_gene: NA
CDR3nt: TGTGCCAGCAGACAAGAAGACCGAGGTTGGCAGTATTTT
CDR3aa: CASRQEDRGWQYF

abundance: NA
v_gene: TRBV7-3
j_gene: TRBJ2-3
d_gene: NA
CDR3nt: TGTGCCAGCAGCTTAGGACACCACACAGATACGCAGTATTTT
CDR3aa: CASSLGHHTDTQYF

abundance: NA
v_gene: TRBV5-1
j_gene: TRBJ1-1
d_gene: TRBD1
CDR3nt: TGCGCCAGCAGCCGGTCCGGGACAGAGAGCACTGAAGCTTTCTTT
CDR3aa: CASSRSGTESTEAFF

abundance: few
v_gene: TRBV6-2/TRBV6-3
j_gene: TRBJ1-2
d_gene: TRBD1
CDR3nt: TGTGCCAGCAGTTACACAGGGGGTAACTATGGCTACACCTTC
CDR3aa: CASSYTGGNYGYTF

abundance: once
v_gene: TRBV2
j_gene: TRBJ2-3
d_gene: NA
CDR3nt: TGTGCCAGCAGGACGGGGGGCCTCACAGATACGCAGTATTTT
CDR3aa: CASRTGGLTDTQYF

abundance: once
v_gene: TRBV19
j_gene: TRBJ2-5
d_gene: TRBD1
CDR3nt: TGTGCCAGTAGGATGGGGACAGGGTCAGAGACCCAGTACTTC
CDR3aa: CASRMGTGSETQYF

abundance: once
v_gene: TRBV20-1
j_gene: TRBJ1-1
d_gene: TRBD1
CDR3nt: TGCAGTGCTAGTCACGGGACAGGGGGCACTGAAGCTTTCTTT
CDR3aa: CSASHGTGGTEAFF

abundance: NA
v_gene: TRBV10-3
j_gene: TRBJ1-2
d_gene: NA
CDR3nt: TGTGCCATCAGGGGGGGTTATGGCTACACCTTC
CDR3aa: CAIRGGYGYTF

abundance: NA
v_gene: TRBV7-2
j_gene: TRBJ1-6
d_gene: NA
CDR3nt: TGTGCCAGCAGCTTACAGTCTCATGGTTCACCCCTCCACTTT
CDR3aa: CASSLQSHGSPLHF

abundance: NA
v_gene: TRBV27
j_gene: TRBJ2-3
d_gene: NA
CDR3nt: TGTGCCAGCAGACCCCCCACAGGGAGGGTGTATACGCAGTATTTT
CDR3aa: CASRPPTGRVYTQYF

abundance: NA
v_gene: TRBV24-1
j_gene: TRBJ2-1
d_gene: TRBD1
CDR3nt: TGTGCCACCAGTGACCAGACAGGGGGCTTTTTTAATGAGCAGTTCTTC
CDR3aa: CATSDQTGGFFNEQFF

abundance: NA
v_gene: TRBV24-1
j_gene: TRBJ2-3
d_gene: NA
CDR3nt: TGTGCCACCAGCCAATTTGGCGGCAACACAGATACGCAGTATTTT
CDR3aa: CATSQFGGNTDTQYF

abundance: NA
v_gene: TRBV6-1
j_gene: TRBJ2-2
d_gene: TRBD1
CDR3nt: TGTGCCAGCAGTGGGTTTTCCGGGACAGGGCTTTCCGGGGAGCTGTTTTTT
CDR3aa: CASSGFSGTGLSGELFF

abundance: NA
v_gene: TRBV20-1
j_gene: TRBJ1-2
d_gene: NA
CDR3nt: TGCAGTGCTAGTGGAGGGTATGATGGCTACACCTTC
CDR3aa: CSASGGYDGYTF

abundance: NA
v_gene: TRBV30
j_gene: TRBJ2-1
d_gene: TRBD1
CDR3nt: TGTGCCTGGAGTAAGGGGGCGCTGCACTCCTACAATGAGCAGTTCTTC
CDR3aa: CAWSKGALHSYNEQFF

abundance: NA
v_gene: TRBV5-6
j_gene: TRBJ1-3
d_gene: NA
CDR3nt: TGTGCCAGCAGCCAAACAGGGTTAAGAGGAAACACCATATATTTT
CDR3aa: CASSQTGLRGNTIYF

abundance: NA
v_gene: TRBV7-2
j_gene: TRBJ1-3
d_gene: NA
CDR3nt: TGTGCCAGCAGCGAACATGTTACAGGACAAGGAAACACCATATATTTT
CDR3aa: CASSEHVTGQGNTIYF

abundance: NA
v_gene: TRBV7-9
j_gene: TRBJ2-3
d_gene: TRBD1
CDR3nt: TGTGCCAGCAGCTTAGCGCACGGCAGGGGGACAGATACGCAGTATTTT
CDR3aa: CASSLAHGRGTDTQYF

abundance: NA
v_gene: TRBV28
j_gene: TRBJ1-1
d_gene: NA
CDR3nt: TGTGCCAGCAAGCGTTTGAGGAACACTGAAGCTTTCTTT
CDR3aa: CASKRLRNTEAFF

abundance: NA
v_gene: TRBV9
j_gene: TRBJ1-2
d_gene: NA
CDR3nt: TGTGCCAGCAGCACCCTTGGGGGGGGCGGCTACACCTTC
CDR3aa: CASSTLGGGGYTF

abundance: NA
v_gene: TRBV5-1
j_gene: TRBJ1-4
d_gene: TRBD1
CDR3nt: TGCGCCAGCAGCCTTCGTCCGGTCCCGGGACAGGGAAGAGCAACTAATGAAAAACTGTTTTTT
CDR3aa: CASSLRPVPGQGRATNEKLFF

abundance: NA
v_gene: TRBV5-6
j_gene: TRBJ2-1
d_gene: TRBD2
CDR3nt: TGTGCCAGCAGCTACACGACAGGGACTAGCGGGAGCCAGGGCGAGCAGTTCTTC
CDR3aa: CASSYTTGTSGSQGEQFF

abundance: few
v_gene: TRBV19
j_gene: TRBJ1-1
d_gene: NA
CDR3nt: TGTGCCAGTAGTTTCGATCGGGTGGAAGCTTTCTTT
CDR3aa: CASSFDRVEAFF

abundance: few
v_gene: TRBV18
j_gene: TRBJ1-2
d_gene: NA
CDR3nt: TGTGCCAGCTCACCCCGCAGGGAGGTTGACTATGGCTACACCTTC
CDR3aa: CASSPRREVDYGYTF

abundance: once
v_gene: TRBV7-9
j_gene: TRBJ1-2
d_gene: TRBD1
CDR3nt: TGTGCCAGCAGCTCTCCCGTGGGGGACAGCCATGGCTACACCTTC
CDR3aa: CASSSPVGDSHGYTF

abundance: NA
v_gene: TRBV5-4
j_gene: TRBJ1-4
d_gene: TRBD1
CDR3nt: TGTGCCAGCAGCTCCGGACAGGGACAGAACGAAAAACTGTTTTTT
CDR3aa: CASSSGQGQNEKLFF

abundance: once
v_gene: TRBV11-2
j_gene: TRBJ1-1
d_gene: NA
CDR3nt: TGTGCCAGCAGCTTAGTTCCAGTTTCGAACACTGAAGCTTTCTTT
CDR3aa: CASSLVPVSNTEAFF

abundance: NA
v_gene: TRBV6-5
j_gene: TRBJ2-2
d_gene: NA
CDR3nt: TGTGCCAGCAGTAAGGGTACAGGGCCAGGGGAGCTGTTTTTT
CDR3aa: CASSKGTGPGELFF

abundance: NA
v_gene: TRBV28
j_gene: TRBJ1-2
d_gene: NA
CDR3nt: TGTGCCAGCAGCACGAGGGACTCCTATGGCTACACCTTC
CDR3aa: CASSTRDSYGYTF

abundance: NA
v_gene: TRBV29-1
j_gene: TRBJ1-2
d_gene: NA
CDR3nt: TGCAGCGTTGATCCCGGCTATGGCTACACCTTC
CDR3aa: CSVDPGYGYTF

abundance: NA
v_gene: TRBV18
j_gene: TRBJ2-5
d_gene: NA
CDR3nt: TGTGCCAGCTCTAACCCCGGGGAGACCCAGTACTTC
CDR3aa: CASSNPGETQYF

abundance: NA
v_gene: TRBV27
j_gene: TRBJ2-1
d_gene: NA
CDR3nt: TGTGCCAGCAGTTATCAGTCCTACAATGAGCAGTTCTTC
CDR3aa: CASSYQSYNEQFF